These T cell receptor beta chains were read from a single sample in a study of blood T cell repertoires in COVID-19. Sequencing was performed with immunoSEQ multiplex PCR; in TCRdb, only in-frame clones are kept and a portion is missing. Counted here are around 250,000 clones, roughly nine tenths occurring once; the ten biggest clones make up 6.2%. Input material: peripheral blood. Receptors were obtained from a man aged 55 to 70 with acute or convalescent COVID-19. Both conserved end residues are part of each CDR3. A D gene is named only where the DNA matches it firmly. Expanded clones get a size class; other rows say once, few or many, or leave the size out.

J gene,clone size,D gene,V gene,CDR3 DNA,CDR3 protein
TRBJ1-2,.,TRBD1,TRBV19,TGTGCCAGTAGTTCCGGGACAGGGGACTATGGCTACACCTTC,CASSSGTGDYGYTF
TRBJ2-1,few,TRBD1,TRBV7-2,TGTGCCAGCAGCCATACCGGGACAGGGGTGAGGAATGAGCAGTTCTTC,CASSHTGTGVRNEQFF
TRBJ2-1,.,TRBD2,TRBV28,TGTGCCAGCAGGGGGGCGGGAGGGCGAGTTGATGAGCAGTTCTTC,CASRGAGGRVDEQFF
TRBJ2-5,.,.,TRBV5-4,TGTGCCAGCAGCCGTGGGGCTTTAGTCGAGACCCAGTACTTC,CASSRGALVETQYF
TRBJ2-1,.,TRBD2,TRBV6-2/TRBV6-3,TGTGCCAGCAGTTACTCGATGGGGGGGTTCTACAATGAGCAGTTCTTC,CASSYSMGGFYNEQFF
TRBJ2-7,.,TRBD2,TRBV9,TGTGCCAGCAGCGTACTCGGACTAGCGGGCTACGAGCAGTACTTC,CASSVLGLAGYEQYF
TRBJ1-2,.,TRBD1,TRBV12-3/TRBV12-4,TGTGCCAGCAGCAGACAGGGGGGCGGCTACACCTTC,CASSRQGGGYTF
TRBJ2-5,.,TRBD2,TRBV19,TGTGCCAGTAGTATAGATCACGGCGGACCTAGCGGTCCCCAAGAGACCCAGTACTTC,CASSIDHGGPSGPQETQYF
TRBJ2-7,.,TRBD1,TRBV5-4,TGTGCCAGCAGCTCAATACAGGGGGCTATAACCTACGAGCAGTACTTC,CASSSIQGAITYEQYF
TRBJ1-1,.,.,TRBV29-1,TGCAGCGTTCACGTGGGGGGGGACACTGAAGCTTTCTTT,CSVHVGGDTEAFF
TRBJ1-3,.,.,TRBV24-1,TGTGCCACGGGCTGGTCTGGAAACACCATATATTTT,CATGWSGNTIYF
TRBJ2-2,.,.,TRBV7-9,TGTGCCAGCAGCTTAGTCGCAGAAAACACCGGGGAGCTGTTTTTT,CASSLVAENTGELFF
TRBJ2-3,.,.,TRBV24-1,TGTGCCACCAGTGATCCCACCCGGGACACTTTCACAGATACGCAGTATTTT,CATSDPTRDTFTDTQYF
TRBJ1-4,.,TRBD1,TRBV11-3,TGTGCCAGCAGCCCAGGGTCCGGGACAGGGGGTCAAAAACTGTTTTTT,CASSPGSGTGGQKLFF
TRBJ1-2,.,TRBD1,TRBV15,TGTGCCACCAGCAGAGATCTAGGGACAGATAATGGCTACACCTTC,CATSRDLGTDNGYTF
TRBJ1-2,once,TRBD1,TRBV5-6,TGTGCCAGCAGCTTCTCCCATGGGACAGGGATCGGCTACACCTTC,CASSFSHGTGIGYTF
TRBJ2-6,.,.,TRBV3-1/TRBV3-2,TGTGCCAGCAGCCTTACACGTGGGGCCAACGTCCTGACTTTC,CASSLTRGANVLTF
TRBJ1-6,.,.,TRBV30,TGTGCCTGGAGTTTAGGAGAGCCCGGGTCACCCCTCCACTTT,CAWSLGEPGSPLHF
TRBJ1-2,.,.,TRBV7-2,TGTGCCAGCAGCTTACCGTTTACTTATGGCTACACCTTC,CASSLPFTYGYTF
TRBJ2-7,.,TRBD2,TRBV9,TGTGCCAGCAGCCCCAGAAGGGACTACTTCACCTTGGACGAGCAGTACTTC,CASSPRRDYFTLDEQYF
TRBJ1-4,.,.,TRBV18,TGTGCCAGCTCACCGTACGTGACGGGGGAGGATGAAAAACTGTTTTTT,CASSPYVTGEDEKLFF
TRBJ2-1,.,TRBD1,TRBV7-9,TGTGCCAGCAGCCCCACAGGGGGCAATGAGCAGTTCTTC,CASSPTGGNEQFF
TRBJ1-2,.,TRBD1,TRBV28,TGTGCCAGCATTCCAGGGGGCAACTATGGCTACACCTTC,CASIPGGNYGYTF
TRBJ2-7,.,.,TRBV27,TGTGCCAGCACCCCGGGCGCAGGGGTAGGGGAGCAGTACTTC,CASTPGAGVGEQYF
TRBJ1-6,.,TRBD1,TRBV6-5,TGTGCCAGCAGTTCCGGGACAGGTGAATCACCCCTCCACTTT,CASSSGTGESPLHF
TRBJ1-2,.,.,TRBV4-2,TGTGCCAGTACCTGGGGGGATAAAGGGGACTATGGCTACACCTTC,CASTWGDKGDYGYTF
TRBJ2-7,.,TRBD1,TRBV10-3,TGTGCCATCAAATTCCGGGACAGTTCCTACGAGCAGTACTTC,CAIKFRDSSYEQYF
TRBJ2-7,.,TRBD2,TRBV2,TGTGCCAGCAGTGCGGTCCTAGCGGGTGCCTACGAGCAGTACTTC,CASSAVLAGAYEQYF
TRBJ1-1,.,TRBD1,TRBV7-3,TGTGCCAGCAGCTTAACCCCGGACAGGTGGAACACTGAAGCTTTCTTT,CASSLTPDRWNTEAFF